This T cell receptor (beta chain) was profiled in a study of blood T cell repertoires in COVID-19. V was pared by 6 bases and J by 6 bases, with 2 bases of the junction left unmatched. CDR1 and CDR2 (germline): MNHEY, SVGAGI. The CDR3 covers 11 residues. Assay used: immunoSEQ multiplex PCR; TCRdb lists only in-frame clones, some missing. The table has some 250,000 clones, roughly 90% seen once. Input material: PBMCs or T cells enriched from blood (not recorded which). The genes are TRBV6-5 and TRBJ2-7; TRBD1 matches 7 bases. The clonotype comes from a man aged 40-49 years who had recovered from COVID-19. This CDR3 is CASRDRVEQYF. CDR3 bases: TGTGCCAGCAGAGACAGGGTCGAGCAGTACTTC.